This passage covers 25 T cell receptor beta chains from one sample sequenced in a study of cytomegalovirus exposure and HLA in healthy donors. The PCR employed 60 Vbeta primers together with 13 Jbeta primers. Profiled with immunoSEQ multiplex PCR; TCRdb holds only in-frame clones, not every one. This table holds under 200,000 clones, around 79% found once. What was sequenced was PBMCs. The receptors shown here come from a male donor in good health and CMV-seropositive.

DNA for the CDR3: TGTGCCAGCAGGGATCAGGCGCTCAGGGGGACCCAGTACTTC. Protein sequence: CASRDQALRGTQYF. The chain joins TRBV7-2 to TRBJ2-5, with D maybe TRBD1 (6 bases). The ends were cut back, 6 bases at V and 7 bases at J, with 18 bases in the middle. The CDR3 is 14 residues long. CDR1 and CDR2 from the germline V gene are SGHTA and FQGNSA.

This clone was counted only a few times. V usage is TRBV7-9 and J usage is TRBJ1-1; 7 nucleotides match TRBD1. The CDR3 spans 14 residues. V lost 4 bases to trimming and J lost 4 bases; unmatched junction nucleotides: 6. Germline V gives CDR1 SEHNR, CDR2 FQNEAQ (reference sequence). In DNA, the CDR3 is TGTGCCAGCAGCTATAGACAGGGTCCCACTGAAGCTTTCTTT. Amino acids: CASSYRQGPTEAFF.

This clone was picked up one time. The chain employs TRBV11-2 and TRBJ2-3; no definite D call. The V gene lost 4 bases and the J gene lost 0 bases, with 11 bases spanning the gap. The germline V gene encodes CDR1 SGHAT and CDR2 FQNNGV. This CDR3 is built from 15 residues. For the CDR3, the DNA is TGTGCCAGCAGCTCCCCGACAACTAGCACAGATACGCAGTATTTT. It encodes CASSSPTTSTDTQYF.

The chain carries TRBV7-9 and TRBJ1-1; weak D call: TRBD1 (5 bases). CDR1 is SEHNR and CDR2 is FQNEAQ in the germline V gene (reference sequence). The CDR3 covers 14 residues. The V gene lost 6 bases and the J gene lost 0 bases, with 11 bases spanning the gap. CDR3 protein: CASSRTRMNTEAFF. In nucleotides, the CDR3 is TGTGCCAGCAGTCGGACACGGATGAACACTGAAGCTTTCTTT.

With respect to this clone: Germline and junction disagree at one end, which may indicate a read error. This chain uses TRBV4-2 with TRBJ1-2, with TRBD1 matching over 10 bases. Germline V CDR1 and CDR2: LGHNA, YNFKEQ. CDR3 length: 15 residues. Written as DNA, the CDR3 is TGTGCCAGCAGCCAAGATTACGGGACAGGGGCGAGGACCGGCTTC. Translated, it gives CASSQDYGTGARTGF.

The V call is TRBV6-1, the J call TRBJ1-1; weak D call: TRBD1 (6 bases). Germline V gene lookup returns CDR1 MNHNS and CDR2 SASEGT. The length of the CDR3 is 11 residues. The germline V and J ends were trimmed by 4 bases and 11 bases, with 11 bases remaining between them. The DNA of the CDR3 is TGTGCCAGCAGTGGGGGGGGCCGGGCTTTCTTT. Amino acids: CASSGGGRAFF.

The chain has TRBV6-6 and TRBJ1-5, with D unclear. This CDR3 has 13 amino acids. CDR1 and CDR2 from the germline V gene are MNHNY and SVGAGI (reference sequence). Trimming removed 0 bases from V and 7 bases from J, with 7 bases in between. The CDR3 DNA follows: TGTGCCAGCAGTTACTCTCGTAGCCAGCCCCAGCATTTT. Translated: CASSYSRSQPQHF.

This clone was recorded a few times. The V and J genes are TRBV25-1 and TRBJ1-4; possibly TRBD1 for D (5 bases). The CDR3 has 15 amino acids. The germline V gene encodes CDR1 MGHDK and CDR2 SYGVNS. V was clipped by 1 base and J by 5 bases, with 11 bases between them. CDR3 in DNA: TGTGCCAGCAGTGAATTTAGGCGGGGGAATGAAAAACTGTTTTTT. This sequence encodes CASSEFRRGNEKLFF.

J is TRBJ1-4 and V is TRBV5-1, with 7 positions matching TRBD1. After removal of 5 bases from V and 6 bases from J, the junction contained 10 bases not matched to a gene. Per germline, CDR1 SGHRS and CDR2 YFSETQ. This CDR3 has 15 amino acids. The CDR3 DNA sequence: TGCGCCAGCAGAAGGACCGGGACAGAGCATGAAAAACTGTTTTTT. This gives the protein CASRRTGTEHEKLFF. The full variable domain, in which reference TRBV5-1 and TRBJ1-4 provide the parts outside the CDR3, is KAGVTQTPRYLIKTRGQQVTLSCSPISGHRSVSWYQQTPGQGLQFLFEYFSETQRNKGNFPGRFSGRQFSNSRSEMNVSTLELGDSALYLCASRRTGTEHEKLFFGSGTQLSVL.

This rearrangement joins TRBV15 to TRBJ2-7, with a tentative D call TRBD1 (6 bases). The germline CDR1 and CDR2 sequences are LNHNV and YYDKDF (reference sequence). The ends were cut back, 1 base at V and 3 bases at J, with 19 bases in the middle. There are 17 residues in the CDR3. This CDR3 is CATSRGGITGIVYEQYF. The CDR3 coding sequence is TGTGCCACCAGCAGAGGGGGAATAACAGGGATTGTCTACGAGCAGTACTTC.

J is TRBJ1-2 and V is TRBV27; 9 bases are a match to TRBD1. CDR3 length: 17 amino acids. CDR1 MNHEY and CDR2 SMNVEV come from the germline V gene (reference sequence). The V and J ends lost 4 bases and 1 base, in that order; junction bases with no gene match: 10. CDR3: CASSSGQGRPFNYGYTF. CDR3 coding DNA: TGTGCCAGCAGTTCGGGACAGGGCAGACCCTTTAACTATGGCTACACCTTC.

The CDR3 region is CASSPGEAKYSGNTIYF. CDR3 in DNA: TGCGCCAGCAGCCCGGGGGAAGCCAAGTACTCTGGAAACACCATATATTTT. The chain has TRBV4-3 and TRBJ1-3, with D possibly being TRBD1 (5 bases). The germline V gene has CDR1 LGHNA and CDR2 YSLEER. This CDR3 contains 17 residues. Trimming took off 4 bases at V and 0 bases at J, with 16 bases between the two ends.

The chain links TRBV11-1 to TRBJ2-7, with 7 bases that match TRBD1. Germline V CDR1 and CDR2: SGHAT, FQDESV (reference sequence). There are 15 residues in the CDR3. V gave up 6 bases and J gave up 3 bases; unmatched junction bases: 11. Written as DNA, the CDR3 is TGTGCCAGCAGTCCTAGGGGGCAGGGGGTCTACGAGCAGTACTTC. Protein: CASSPRGQGVYEQYF.

The V gene is TRBV2, the J gene TRBJ1-2; the D is unclear. Trimming stripped 7 bases from V and 3 bases from J, with 9 bases between. Germline-derived CDR1 and CDR2 are SNHLY and FYNNEI. The CDR3 spans 12 residues. The CDR3 loop reads CASTRTDYGYTF. CDR3 coding DNA: TGTGCCAGCACGCGCACCGACTATGGCTACACCTTC.

V gene TRBV19 combines with J gene TRBJ1-1; no firm D call. With 4 bases removed from V and 0 bases from J, the gap between germline ends came to 6 bases. This CDR3 contains 13 residues. Germline V gene sequence: CDR1 LNHDA, CDR2 SQIVND (reference sequence). The CDR3 region has the DNA TGTGCCAGTAGTAATCTAATGAACACTGAAGCTTTCTTT. Translated: CASSNLMNTEAFF.

The J gene is TRBJ2-7, the V gene TRBV30, with TRBD2 matching 11 bases. Germline V gene data show CDR1 as GTSNPN and CDR2 as SVGIG (reference sequence). V trimming: 2 bases; J trimming: 3 bases; junction bases outside the gene matches: 15. The length of the CDR3 is 18 residues. CDR3 DNA: TGTGCCTGGAGTCCGCTGGCTAGCGGGGGGACCTTTCACTACGAGCAGTACTTC. It yields the protein CAWSPLASGGTFHYEQYF.

Concerning this clone: A junction boundary mismatches the germline segment, possibly from a read error. The V and J genes are TRBV7-7 and TRBJ2-3; D is undetermined. This CDR3 spans 13 amino acids. Germline lookup yields CDR1 SSHAT and CDR2 FNYEAQ (reference sequence). The CDR3: CASSSTSTDTQYF. CDR3 bases: TGTGCTAGCAGCTCGACTAGCACAGATACGCAGTATTTT.

This clone was detected once. The V gene is TRBV7-6, the J gene TRBJ1-6; possible D gene TRBD1, 6 bases. The CDR3 totals 15 residues. V lost 5 bases and J lost 4, with 12 bases in between. Germline assignment: CDR1 SGHVS and CDR2 FNYEAQ. The CDR3 is CASSPGTQYNSPLHF. CDR3 DNA sequence: TGTGCCAGCAGCCCCGGGACACAGTATAATTCACCCCTCCACTTT.

The V call is TRBV6-1, the J call TRBJ2-5, with 9 bases identical to TRBD2. CDR3 length equals 14 residues. Looked up from germline, CDR1 is MNHNS and CDR2 is SASEGT. The junction had 7 bases not matched to a gene; V was cut back by 6 bases and J by 5 bases. In DNA, the CDR3 is TGTGCCAGCAGCCCGGGACTAGCACACGAGACCCAGTACTTC. Its protein is CASSPGLAHETQYF.

The CDR3 region is CASSLEVWGGNQPQHF. The CDR3 coding sequence is TGTGCCAGCAGCTTAGAGGTTTGGGGGGGCAATCAGCCCCAGCATTTT. V and J are TRBV7-8 and TRBJ1-5, with D tentatively TRBD1 (5 bases). CDR1 is SGHVS, CDR2 FQNEAQ, per germline. V was trimmed by 1 base and J by 2 bases, leaving 12 bases between them. This CDR3 comprises 16 residues. Filled out from reference TRBV7-8 and TRBJ1-5, the complete variable domain reads GAGVSQSPRYKVAKRGQDVALRCDPISGHVSLFWYQQALGQGPEFLTYFQNEAQLDKSGLPSDRFFAERPEGSVSTLKIQRTQQEDSAVYLCASSLEVWGGNQPQHFGDGTRLSIL.

The CDR3 bases are TGTGCCAGCAGCGCAACAGGGATCAATCAGCCCCAGCATTTT. It codes for CASSATGINQPQHF. This rearrangement joins TRBV9 to TRBJ1-5, with D perhaps TRBD1 (6 bases). CDR3 length: 14 amino acids. Germline-derived CDR1 and CDR2 are SGDLS and YYNGEE. The V and J ends lost 3 bases and 3 bases respectively, with 10 bases between them.

V is TRBV15 and J is TRBJ2-3; D is possibly TRBD1 (6 bases). Looked up from germline, CDR1 is LNHNV and CDR2 is YYDKDF (reference sequence). The CDR3 is 14 residues long. V was shortened by 3 bases and J by 4 bases, with 11 bases between the two germline ends. CDR3 coding DNA: TGTGCCACCAGCAGTGATTCAGGGGCAGATACGCAGTATTTT. Protein product: CATSSDSGADTQYF.

This rearrangement joins TRBV6-6 to TRBJ1-3, with a weak D call TRBD1 (6 bases). V was trimmed by 9 bases and J by 8 bases, leaving 11 bases between them. The CDR3 length is 11 residues. Germline V CDR1 and CDR2: MNHNY, SVGAGI (reference sequence). The CDR3 DNA reads TGTGCCAGTAACAGGGCGGACACCATATATTTT. This gives the protein CASNRADTIYF.

The DNA for the CDR3 is TGCAGCACACAGGGGAGCACAGATACGCAGTATTTT. This sequence encodes CSTQGSTDTQYF. The chain couples TRBV29-1 to TRBJ2-3, with TRBD1 identical over 7 bases. The CDR3 spans 12 residues. Germline V CDR1 and CDR2: SQVTM, ANQGSEA. The ends lost 8 bases at V and 0 bases at J; junction bases unmatched: 2.

This chain connects TRBV6-1 to TRBJ2-1; 11 bases agree with TRBD2. The CDR3 has 17 amino acids. Germline trimming cut 2 bases from V and 1 base from J; bases unmatched to any gene: 4. In germline, CDR1 is MNHNS, CDR2 SASEGT. Here the CDR3 DNA reads TGTGCCAGCAGTGAATACCCTAGCGGGGGGTCCTACAATGAGCAGTTCTTC. Its protein is CASSEYPSGGSYNEQFF.